The 6 T cell receptor beta chains listed next were all sequenced from one sample in a study of monozygotic twins with cystic fibrosis (dated by TCRdb to the early 2020s). Library generation was performed with the immunoSEQ multiplex PCR assay. Held by TCRdb, this immuneACCESS table contains in-frame sequences only and omits some clones. Under half of the omission traces to an unresolved V gene where checked; the cause of the rest is unknown. In this sample the table shows about 29,000 clones, around 81% of which occur a single time. Jointly, the top ten make up about 0.95% of the sample. The sample comprised blood. Receptor source: a girl aged 2-9 years with cystic fibrosis.

This clone came up a few times. The chain recombines TRBV29-1 with TRBJ2-2; perhaps TRBD2 as D (5 bases). Trimming took off 7 bases at V and 4 bases at J, with 13 bases between the two ends. From germline, CDR1 is SQVTM and CDR2 ANQGSEA. This CDR3 is 13 amino acids long. CDR3 nucleotide sequence: TGCAGCGCGAACGAGGGCGGCACCGGGGAGCTGTTTTTT. Translating it yields CSANEGGTGELFF.

The chain couples TRBV14 to TRBJ1-4; the match to TRBD1 covers 8 bases. Trimming took 3 bases from V and 8 from J; bases not matched to a gene: 2. CDR3 length: 13 residues. Per germline, CDR1 SGHDN and CDR2 FVKESK. This CDR3 is CASSQTGAEKLFF. The CDR3 DNA sequence: TGTGCCAGCAGCCAGACAGGGGCCGAAAAACTGTTTTTT.

The chain recombines TRBV18 with TRBJ2-3, with D uncertain. CDR3 length: 12 amino acids. Trimming removed 3 bases at V and 6 bases at J, with 7 bases between. Germline V gene sequence: CDR1 KGHSH, CDR2 LQKENI. CDR3 in amino acids: CASSPLDDTQYF. The CDR3, as DNA: TGTGCCAGCTCACCCCTTGATGATACGCAGTATTTT.

This clone has more than one count but fewer than ten. V and J are TRBV28 and TRBJ1-6; the D is unclear. The CDR3 loop spans 16 amino acids. Per the germline V gene, CDR1 is MDHEN and CDR2 is SYDVKM. Trimming pared 11 bases from V and 5 bases from J, leaving 22 bases between. The CDR3 DNA follows: TGTGCCGGAAGGGCGGGCGCCGTACCTGATAATTCACCCCTCCACTTT. It specifies CAGRAGAVPDNSPLHF.

The genes are TRBV19 and TRBJ1-1, with D perhaps TRBD1 (6 bases). Trimming took 1 base from V and 3 from J, leaving 9 bases between them. CDR3 length equals 14 residues. Germline V gene lookup returns CDR1 LNHDA and CDR2 SQIVND (reference sequence). The CDR3 protein is CASSIVAGDTEAFF. The CDR3 coding sequence is TGTGCCAGTAGTATAGTCGCAGGGGACACTGAAGCTTTCTTT.

V usage is TRBV7-2 and J usage is TRBJ2-1; tentatively, D is TRBD1 or TRBD2 (6 bases each). Germline V gives CDR1 SGHTA, CDR2 FQGNSA. The CDR3 has 14 amino acids. V lost 1 base to trimming and J lost 9 bases, with 13 bases between them. CDR3: CASSLVGGGTEQFF. CDR3 sequence (DNA): TGTGCCAGCAGCTTAGTTGGAGGGGGAACTGAGCAGTTCTTC.